A selection of T cell receptor beta chains follows, all from one sample in a study of blood T cell repertoires in COVID-19. Repertoires were generated with immunoSEQ multiplex PCR, while TCRdb's copy carries only in-frame clones and drops some. The sample records 70,000 or so clones, around 90% being singletons. What was sequenced was peripheral blood. These receptors all come from a human donor in a cohort sampled during active COVID-19. The CDR3 runs from the conserved cysteine through the conserved F or W. Fields, in order: D gene, V gene, J gene, clone size, CDR3 DNA, CDR3 protein. The D gene is left open where the match is weak. Clone size is not always given. Where it is, it says once, few, many or a class for expanded clones.

d_gene: TRBD1
v_gene: TRBV29-1
j_gene: TRBJ2-3
abundance: -
CDR3nt: TGCAGCGTTGAGGGACAGTCGGGCAGAGGGCAGGAATGGCAGTATTTT
CDR3aa: CSVEGQSGRGQEWQYF

d_gene: TRBD1
v_gene: TRBV29-1
j_gene: TRBJ2-1
abundance: -
CDR3nt: TGCAGCGGGGACAGGGTCGGCTACAATGAGCAGTTCTTC
CDR3aa: CSGDRVGYNEQFF

d_gene: TRBD1
v_gene: TRBV27
j_gene: TRBJ2-2
abundance: -
CDR3nt: TGTGCCAGCAGCCGGGACAGGGGAGCCGGGGAGCTGTTTTTT
CDR3aa: CASSRDRGAGELFF

d_gene: TRBD2
v_gene: TRBV24-1
j_gene: TRBJ2-1
abundance: -
CDR3nt: TGTGCTTCCTCACTAGCGGGAGGGTATGAGCAGTTCTTC
CDR3aa: CASSLAGGYEQFF

d_gene: TRBD2
v_gene: TRBV28
j_gene: TRBJ2-7
abundance: -
CDR3nt: TGTGCCAGCAGGTCCGGGACTAGGAGCTACGAGCAGTACTTC
CDR3aa: CASRSGTRSYEQYF

d_gene: TRBD1
v_gene: TRBV18
j_gene: TRBJ2-2
abundance: -
CDR3nt: TGTGCCAGCTCACCGGGGACAGTTGCCGGGGAGCTGTTTTTT
CDR3aa: CASSPGTVAGELFF

d_gene: -
v_gene: TRBV15
j_gene: TRBJ2-2
abundance: -
CDR3nt: TGTGCCACCAGCAGCCCTTTAGCGCCCGGGGAGCTGTTTTTT
CDR3aa: CATSSPLAPGELFF

d_gene: -
v_gene: TRBV27
j_gene: TRBJ1-6
abundance: once
CDR3nt: TGTGCCAGCACGCCCCTACAGGGTTTGAATTCACCCCTCCACTTT
CDR3aa: CASTPLQGLNSPLHF

d_gene: -
v_gene: TRBV11-2
j_gene: TRBJ1-2
abundance: -
CDR3nt: TGTGCCAGCAGCAACAGGGACGGCGGCTACACCTTC
CDR3aa: CASSNRDGGYTF

d_gene: TRBD1
v_gene: TRBV27
j_gene: TRBJ1-2
abundance: -
CDR3nt: TGTGCCAGCAGCTCCTCGGGGACAGGGGGCTTGTTTGGCTACACCTTC
CDR3aa: CASSSSGTGGLFGYTF

d_gene: -
v_gene: TRBV19
j_gene: TRBJ1-4
abundance: -
CDR3nt: TGTGCCAGTAGGACCGGGACGGGAGTTAATGAAAAACTGTTTTTT
CDR3aa: CASRTGTGVNEKLFF

d_gene: -
v_gene: TRBV27
j_gene: TRBJ2-7
abundance: -
CDR3nt: TGTGCCAGCAGTTTAAGGGGTGGGTACTACGAGCAGTACTTC
CDR3aa: CASSLRGGYYEQYF

d_gene: TRBD2
v_gene: TRBV24-1
j_gene: TRBJ2-3
abundance: -
CDR3nt: TGTGCCACCAGTGATCTTGCTAGCGGGCCTAGCACAGATACGCAGTATTTT
CDR3aa: CATSDLASGPSTDTQYF

d_gene: -
v_gene: TRBV2
j_gene: TRBJ1-5
abundance: -
CDR3nt: TGTGCCAGCCAGCGCGGGAGAGGAAATCAGCCCCAGCATTTT
CDR3aa: CASQRGRGNQPQHF

d_gene: -
v_gene: TRBV10-3
j_gene: TRBJ2-3
abundance: -
CDR3nt: TGTGCCATCAGTGAGTCGGGGCAGACCACAGATACGCAGTATTTT
CDR3aa: CAISESGQTTDTQYF

d_gene: -
v_gene: TRBV27
j_gene: TRBJ2-6
abundance: -
CDR3nt: TGTGCCAGCAGTTTATCGAGGACGCGGACAGGGGCCAACGTCCTGACTTTC
CDR3aa: CASSLSRTRTGANVLTF

d_gene: -
v_gene: TRBV12-3/TRBV12-4
j_gene: TRBJ2-7
abundance: -
CDR3nt: TGTGCCAGCAGTTTCACAGGGTACGAGCAGTACTTC
CDR3aa: CASSFTGYEQYF

d_gene: TRBD2
v_gene: TRBV7-2
j_gene: TRBJ2-1
abundance: -
CDR3nt: TGTGCCAGCAGTGCTCATCCGGGACTATCTTACAATGAGCAGTTCTTC
CDR3aa: CASSAHPGLSYNEQFF

d_gene: TRBD2
v_gene: TRBV27
j_gene: TRBJ2-6
abundance: -
CDR3nt: TGTGCCAGCAGTTTGGGAGGGTACGGGGCCAACGTCCTGACTTTC
CDR3aa: CASSLGGYGANVLTF

d_gene: -
v_gene: TRBV2
j_gene: TRBJ1-4
abundance: -
CDR3nt: TGTGCCAGCAGTGGCGGCACCGGTGAAAAACTGTTTTTT
CDR3aa: CASSGGTGEKLFF

d_gene: TRBD1
v_gene: TRBV12-3/TRBV12-4
j_gene: TRBJ1-2
abundance: -
CDR3nt: TGTGCCAGCAGTGGACAGGCTAACTATGGCTACACCTTC
CDR3aa: CASSGQANYGYTF

d_gene: TRBD2
v_gene: TRBV27
j_gene: TRBJ2-1
abundance: -
CDR3nt: TGTGCCAGCAGTTTGCGACTAGCGGGAGGATACAATGAGCAGTTCTTC
CDR3aa: CASSLRLAGGYNEQFF

d_gene: TRBD1
v_gene: TRBV29-1
j_gene: TRBJ1-2
abundance: -
CDR3nt: TGCAGCGTTGTCGCGTTCAGGGGGCCGTATGGCTACACCTTC
CDR3aa: CSVVAFRGPYGYTF

d_gene: TRBD2
v_gene: TRBV4-1
j_gene: TRBJ2-1
abundance: once
CDR3nt: TGCGCCAGCAGCCCCCTTTTAGCGGGGGCCTACAATGAGCAGTTCTTC
CDR3aa: CASSPLLAGAYNEQFF

d_gene: TRBD1
v_gene: TRBV7-2
j_gene: TRBJ1-3
abundance: -
CDR3nt: TGTGCCAGCAGCACCCGGACAGGGGTCGGAAACACCATATATTTT
CDR3aa: CASSTRTGVGNTIYF